The 10 T cell receptor beta chains presented below share a single source sample, sequenced in a study of molecular identifiers for immune sequencing clone quantification. TCRdb called the PCR reads again in MiXCR, with one record for every CDR3 protein. The repertoire includes fewer than 10,000 distinct CDR3 sequences, less than 20% of them detected once, and 1.1% to 1.5% sits in the top ten. Sample: naive CD8+ T cells from blood, with Jurkat cell RNA spiked in. As for subset: FACS-sorted CD8+CD4-CCR7+CD45RA+ naive T cells. The receptors were gathered from a human donor in good health. Some libraries in this study had Jurkat cell RNA spiked in.

Within the sample, this clonotype is medium-sized. The V and J genes are TRBV5-1 and TRBJ2-3, with D perhaps TRBD1 (8 bases). CDR3 length: 17 residues. CDR1 and CDR2 from the germline V gene are SGHRS and YFSETQ. Trimming removed 2 bases at V and 4 bases at J, with 20 bases between. This CDR3 reads CASSFGGADRVADTQYF. The CDR3 DNA is TGCGCCAGCAGCTTTGGGGGGGCGGACAGGGTAGCAGATACGCAGTATTTT.

Points on this clonotype: Since the CDR3 does not end with the conserved phenylalanine or tryptophan, this likely comes from a read error. J is TRBJ2-3 and V is TRBV20-1; a weak D match, TRBD2 (5 bases). Trimming removed 6 bases at V and 0 bases at J, with 16 bases between. The CDR3 contains 15 residues. Germline CDR1 and CDR2: DFQATT and SNEGSKA (reference sequence). In nucleotides, the CDR3 is TGCAGTGCCCCATTAACGGGAACTAGCACAGATACGCAGTATTCT. Protein: CSAPLTGTSTDTQYS.

This clonotype was picked up many times. This chain connects TRBV12-3 or TRBV12-4 to TRBJ1-2; D unresolved. The CDR3 loop spans 13 amino acids. Trimming left V 7 bases short and J 4 bases short, with 13 bases between. The CDR3 is CASTLALLYGYTF. CDR3 bases: TGTGCCAGCACTCTGGCGCTTCTCTATGGCTACACCTTC.

This clonotype is labeled medium-sized. The V and J genes are TRBV29-1 and TRBJ1-5; the match to TRBD1 covers 7 bases. Germline V gene data show CDR1 as SQVTM and CDR2 as ANQGSEA. Germline trimming cut 5 bases from V and 3 bases from J; bases unmatched to any gene: 1. The CDR3 totals 12 residues. CDR3 amino acids: CSVTGDNQPQHF. DNA of the CDR3: TGCAGCGTTACAGGGGACAATCAGCCCCAGCATTTT.

This clonotype appeared a single time. One end of the junction does not line up with germline, which may come from a read error. The chain's CDR3 is CASIDGGQGFNEQYF. CDR3 coding DNA: TGCGCCAGCATAGATGGGGGACAGGGGTTCAATGAGCAGTACTTC. This sequence joins TRBV12-3 or TRBV12-4 and TRBJ2-1, with 10 bases matching TRBD1. The DNA end is more similar to TRBJ2-7, so the J call may be wrong. The CDR3 contains 15 residues.

Regarding this clonotype: A much more abundant neighbour one base away suggests this may be a read error. The chain is built from TRBV7-9 and TRBJ2-5; 10 bases agree with TRBD2. Per the germline V gene, CDR1 is SEHNR and CDR2 is FQNEAQ (reference sequence). Trimming at V came to 10 bases and at J to 9 bases, leaving 17 bases not matched to a gene. This CDR3 comprises 15 residues. The CDR3 spells CAISGRPEDGEAQYF. Here the CDR3 DNA reads TGTGCCATTAGCGGGAGGCCCGAGGACGGTGAGGCCCAGTACTTC.

This clonotype counts as medium-sized. This chain links TRBV7-9 with TRBJ2-5; 9 nucleotides align to TRBD1. J was trimmed by 3 bases and V by 6 bases; bases with no gene match: 8. The CDR3 extends over 15 amino acids. Germline-derived CDR1 and CDR2 are SEHNR and FQNEAQ (reference sequence). CDR3 bases: TGTGCCAGCAGTTTGACAGGGGGGCTCAAAGAGACCCAGTACTTC. Amino acid sequence: CASSLTGGLKETQYF.

The sample holds many counts of this clonotype. CDR3 loop: CASSLLAGGANEQFF. In DNA form, the CDR3 reads TGTGCCAGCAGCCTCCTAGCGGGAGGGGCCAATGAGCAGTTCTTC. The V gene is TRBV12-3 or TRBV12-4, the J gene TRBJ2-1; TRBD2 agrees at 12 bases. CDR3 length equals 15 residues. Germline trimming cut 6 bases from V and 6 bases from J; bases unmatched to any gene: 6.

In this sample, this clonotype is medium-sized (0.01 to 0.1%). The chain links TRBV29-1 to TRBJ2-5; weak D call: TRBD2 (5 bases). Trimming pared 6 bases from V and 2 bases from J, leaving 10 bases between. Germline CDR1 reads SQVTM; CDR2 reads ANQGSEA. The CDR3 runs to 12 residues. The CDR3 loop reads CSVLLGQETQYF. Written as DNA, the CDR3 is TGCAGCGTATTACTAGGGCAAGAGACCCAGTACTTC.

This clonotype is classed as medium-sized. The J gene is TRBJ2-3, the V gene TRBV6-5; the match to TRBD1 covers 8 bases. There are 15 residues in the CDR3. The V and J ends lost 6 bases and 0 bases, in that order; junction bases with no gene match: 5. Germline V gene sequence: CDR1 MNHEY, CDR2 SVGAGI. CDR3 region: CASSDRGYSTDTQYF. The CDR3 bases are TGTGCCAGCAGCGACAGGGGCTATAGCACAGATACGCAGTATTTT.